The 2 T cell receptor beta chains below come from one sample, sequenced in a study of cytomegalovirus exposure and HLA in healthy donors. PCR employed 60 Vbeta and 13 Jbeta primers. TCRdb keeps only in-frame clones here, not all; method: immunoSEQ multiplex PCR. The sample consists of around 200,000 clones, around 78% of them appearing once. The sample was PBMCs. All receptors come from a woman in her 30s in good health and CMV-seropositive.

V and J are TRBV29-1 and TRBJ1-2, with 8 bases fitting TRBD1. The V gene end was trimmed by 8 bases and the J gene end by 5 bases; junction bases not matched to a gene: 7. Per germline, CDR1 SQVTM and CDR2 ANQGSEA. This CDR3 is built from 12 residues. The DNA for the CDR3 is TGCAGCTCCCCGACAGGGGCTTATGGCTACACCTTC. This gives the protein CSSPTGAYGYTF. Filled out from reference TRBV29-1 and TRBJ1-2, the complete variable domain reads SAVISQKPSRDICQRGTSLTIQCQVDSQVTMMFWYRQQPGQSLTLIATANQGSEATYESGFVIDKFPISRPNLTFSTLTVSNMSPEDSSIYLCSSPTGAYGYTFGSGTRLTVV.

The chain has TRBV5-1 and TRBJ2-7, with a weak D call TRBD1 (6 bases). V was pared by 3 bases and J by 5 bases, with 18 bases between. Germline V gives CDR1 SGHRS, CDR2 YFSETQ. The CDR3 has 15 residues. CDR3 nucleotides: TGCGCCAGCAGCTCGAACAGGGATCTCCCCGACGAGCAGTACTTC. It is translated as CASSSNRDLPDEQYF.